This entry features one T cell receptor (beta chain) sequence. The antigen is unknown. The data stem from a study of blood T cells in healthy people across ages. Study-wide background: The capture of about one barcoded beta molecule per two T cells was achieved by template switching.

CDR1 SGHTA and CDR2 FQGNSA come from the germline V gene. The CDR3 totals 18 residues. Germline trimming cut 5 bases from V and 5 bases from J; bases unmatched to any gene: 9. Each donor had approximately 10 milliliters of peripheral blood drawn. Researchers isolated at least 6.5 million PBMCs per sample. Findings and caveats of the study: Naive CD4+ cells and diversity were both higher in long-lived donors than in aged donors.

Primed by a sample-barcoded 5' primer and a J-beta primer mix, a second PCR proceeded for about 6 to 11 cycles. Via MiXCR, TCRdb re-called the 5' RACE reads, giving one row per CDR3 protein. The table records over 1,500,000 distinct CDR3 sequences, roughly 49% of them present only once. The V call is TRBV7-2, the J call TRBJ2-1, with 16 bases lining up with TRBD2. The sequence came from a woman in her thirties or forties in good health. Sequenced sample: blood. Here the CDR3 reads CASSHQGLAGGPNNEQFF. The CDR3 DNA reads as TGTGCCAGCAGCCACCAGGGACTAGCGGGGGGGCCGAACAATGAGCAGTTCTTC.